The source of this T cell receptor (beta chain) is a study of identical twins. Study-wide results and limits: There was an excess of low generation probability in the out-of-frame alpha sequences that twins shared. High-abundance cord blood beta clonotypes had fewer insertions; memory repertoires showed none.

V lost 2 bases, J lost 0 bases, and 12 bases lay in between. The CDR3 spans 16 residues. Per germline, CDR1 LGHDT and CDR2 YNNKEL (reference sequence). Healthy Caucasian individuals made up all the donors. In its sample, this clonotype was seen many times. What it binds is unknown. TCRdb ran MiXCR on the 5' RACE reads and lists one entry per CDR3 protein. This sample has nearly 650,000 distinct CDR3 sequences, with 7% to 7.5% found just once. The sample was also linked to a second study, of yellow fever vaccine responses in identical twins.

The sequenced sample was PBMCs. The chain joins TRBV3-1 to TRBJ2-3, with a tentative D call TRBD1 (6 bases). This receptor was identified in a woman younger than 30 in good health. CDR3 in amino acids: CASSQLTGISTDTQYF. CDR3 in DNA: TGTGCCAGCAGCCAACTAACAGGGATTAGCACAGATACGCAGTATTTT.